This is a list of T cell receptor beta chains from one sample in a study of blood T cell repertoires in COVID-19. The table came from immunoSEQ multiplex PCR; TCRdb's copy has only in-frame clones and leaves some out. The repertoire holds 200,000 to 300,000 clones, about 89% seen once, with approximately 9.4% in the top ten. The material sequenced was peripheral blood. The receptors originated from a man aged 40-55 years who had recovered from COVID-19. CDR3s include the opening cysteine and the closing phenylalanine or tryptophan. Each record gives: V gene, J gene, D gene, clone size, CDR3 protein, CDR3 DNA. The D gene is left open where the match is weak. Clone size, where shown, is once, few, many, or a class for clones that have expanded.

>TRBV6-5|TRBJ1-2|TRBD1|.
CASRIGGQGFYGYTF
TGTGCCAGTAGAATTGGGGGACAGGGATTCTATGGCTACACCTTC
>TRBV19|TRBJ1-1|.|once
CASSIPGRIEAFF
TGTGCCAGTAGTATCCCCGGGAGGATTGAAGCTTTCTTT
>TRBV5-8|TRBJ2-7|TRBD1|.
CASSLGQGASEQYF
TGTGCCAGCAGCTTGGGACAGGGGGCGTCCGAGCAGTACTTC
>TRBV25-1|TRBJ2-7|TRBD1|.
CASSEWDSFKYEQYF
TGTGCCAGCAGTGAATGGGACAGTTTTAAGTACGAGCAGTACTTC
>TRBV27|TRBJ1-4|.|.
CASSFRNEKLFF
TGTGCCAGCAGTTTCCGGAATGAAAAACTGTTTTTT
>TRBV7-6|TRBJ2-7|.|.
CASSFGGHEQYF
TGTGCCAGCAGCTTTGGCGGCCACGAGCAGTACTTC
>TRBV7-3|TRBJ1-4|.|.
CASSPGEGTNEKLFF
TGTGCCAGCAGCCCGGGGGAGGGGACTAATGAAAAACTGTTTTTT
>TRBV3-1/TRBV3-2|TRBJ2-7|.|once
CASSQGAGPTYEQYF
TGTGCCAGCAGCCAAGGCGCGGGACCGACCTACGAGCAGTACTTC
>TRBV19|TRBJ2-3|.|.
CASSSRDTSTDTQYF
TGTGCCAGTAGTTCCCGGGACACTAGCACAGATACGCAGTATTTT
>TRBV3-1/TRBV3-2|TRBJ1-1|TRBD1|.
CASSHVTGAEAFF
TGTGCCAGCAGCCATGTGACAGGGGCTGAAGCTTTCTTT